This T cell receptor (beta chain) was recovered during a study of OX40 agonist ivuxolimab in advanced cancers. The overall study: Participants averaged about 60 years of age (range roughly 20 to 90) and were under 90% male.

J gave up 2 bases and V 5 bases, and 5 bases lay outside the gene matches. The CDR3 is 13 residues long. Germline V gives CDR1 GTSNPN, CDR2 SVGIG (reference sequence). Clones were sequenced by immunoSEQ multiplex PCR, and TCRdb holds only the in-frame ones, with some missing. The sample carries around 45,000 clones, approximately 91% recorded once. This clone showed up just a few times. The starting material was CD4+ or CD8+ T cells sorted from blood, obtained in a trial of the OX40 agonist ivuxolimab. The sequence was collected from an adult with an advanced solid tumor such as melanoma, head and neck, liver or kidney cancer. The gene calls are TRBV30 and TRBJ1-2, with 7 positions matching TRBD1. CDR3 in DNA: TGTGCCTGGGGGGACAGCCTGAACTATGGCTACACCTTC. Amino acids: CAWGDSLNYGYTF. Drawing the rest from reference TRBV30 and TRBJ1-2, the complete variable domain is SQTIHQWPATLVQPVGSPLSLECTVEGTSNPNLYWYRQAAGRGLQLLFYSVGIGQISSEVPQNLSASRPQDRQFILSSKKLLLSDSGFYLCAWGDSLNYGYTFGSGTRLTVV.